This T cell receptor (beta chain) derives from a study of cytomegalovirus exposure and HLA in healthy donors. Study overall: The platform used for the 95 to 150 validation repertoires matched that of the roughly 720 first-cohort repertoires, a later analysis reported.

As to this clone: Its target is unknown.

Trimming cost V 5 bases and J 5 bases, with 6 bases left between them. The germline V gene has CDR1 SGHVS and CDR2 FQNEAQ. The CDR3 loop spans 12 amino acids. Findings and caveats of the study: Many donors shared some public TCRs, even though most TCR sequences were rare. A subsequent analysis found that TCR clusters from the first cohort also tended to co-occur in the approximately 120 validation repertoires, with about 93% of cluster scores above 0.

The donors were in the roughly 130-subject validation cohort; that cohort was separate from the roughly 730-subject first cohort. Measured with immunoSEQ multiplex PCR; TCRdb has only the in-frame clones, and not every one. This repertoire shows over 200,000 clones, 70% to 90% found once; its top ten account for about 2.7%. V and J are TRBV7-8 and TRBJ2-2; D is undetermined. The source material was PBMCs. The receptor was isolated from a woman younger than 35 in good health and CMV-seronegative. CDR3 bases: TGTGCCAGCAGCCGTCGGACCGGGGAGCTGTTTTTT. Its protein is CASSRRTGELFF.